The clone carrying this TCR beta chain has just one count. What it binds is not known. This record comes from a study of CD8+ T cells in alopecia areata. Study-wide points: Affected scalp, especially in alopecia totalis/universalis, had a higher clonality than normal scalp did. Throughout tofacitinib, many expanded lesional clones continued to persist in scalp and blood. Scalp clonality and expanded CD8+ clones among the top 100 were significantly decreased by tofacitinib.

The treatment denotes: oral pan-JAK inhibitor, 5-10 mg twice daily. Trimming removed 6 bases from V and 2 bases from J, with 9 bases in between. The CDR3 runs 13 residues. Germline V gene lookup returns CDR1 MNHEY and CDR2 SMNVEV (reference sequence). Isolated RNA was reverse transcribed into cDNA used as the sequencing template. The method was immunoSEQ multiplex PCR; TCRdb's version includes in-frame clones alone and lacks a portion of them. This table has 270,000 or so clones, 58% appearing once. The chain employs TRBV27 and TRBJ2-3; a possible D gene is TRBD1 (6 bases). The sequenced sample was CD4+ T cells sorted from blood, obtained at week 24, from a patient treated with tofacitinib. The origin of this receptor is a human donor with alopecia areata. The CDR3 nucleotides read TGTGCCAGCAGGGCAGGGGCCACAGATACGCAGTATTTT. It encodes CASRAGATDTQYF.